This T cell receptor (beta chain) was documented in a study of blood T cells in healthy people across ages. Every participating donor contributed approximately 10 milliliters of peripheral blood through a draw. This clonotype was seen more than once but under ten times. CDR1 SQVTM and CDR2 ANQGSEA come from the germline V gene. The length of the CDR3 is 17 residues. PCR was performed a second time for 7 to 11 cycles using a sample-barcoded 5' primer and a J-beta primer mix. Every cDNA molecule carried a tag from a template-switch adaptor bearing 12 random nucleotides. TCRdb independently ran MiXCR on the 5' RACE reads; one entry per CDR3 protein. The table lists some 1.5 million distinct CDR3 sequences, roughly 28% of them singletons.

The sequencing input was blood. This clonotype was sampled from a woman under 40 in good health. V is TRBV29-1 and J is TRBJ1-6; D remains ambiguous. The CDR3 loop is CPNLDFKNRVENSPLHF. Here the CDR3 DNA reads TGCCCCAACCTAGATTTCAAGAACCGGGTGGAAAATTCACCCCTCCACTTT.